This is a list of T cell receptor beta chains from one sample in a study of T cell responses to AZD1222 COVID-19 vaccine. TCRdb keeps only in-frame clones here, not all; method: immunoSEQ multiplex PCR. The sample holds more than 150,000 clones, 70% to 90% seen once. The specimen comprised peripheral blood, sampled on day 0 of AZD1222 vaccination. These TCRs come from an adult in good health. Both conserved end residues are part of each CDR3. Expanded clones get a size class; other rows say once, few or many, or leave the size out.

abundance | v_gene | CDR3aa
. | TRBV7-6 | CASSLEPGLTGFGGNTIYF
few | TRBV6-2/TRBV6-3 | CASSPTEGLYYEQYF
few | TRBV25-1 | CASSEWREGGGYTF
. | TRBV7-3 | CASSPAGENYGYTF
. | TRBV7-3 | CASRRDGRNSPLHF
. | TRBV3-1/TRBV3-2 | CASSQVFLAESFF
. | TRBV30 | CAAGTEGSSGNQPQHF
once | TRBV4-3 | CASSQVGAGRGYTF
. | TRBV10-3 | CAIRRTGDYYEQYF
once | TRBV4-1 | CASSQPDRLRGAFF
. | TRBV5-1 | CASSLDGTGGLRGNTIYF
. | TRBV7-9 | CAASREAPEAFF
. | TRBV2 | CASSIERGNQPQHF
. | TRBV11-3 | CASSLGGTSVYNEQFF
. | TRBV24-1 | CATSDPSGERNGELFF
. | TRBV6-5 | CASSSPLGGPGDTQYF
. | TRBV13 | CASSLGLNSAGTDTQYF
. | TRBV7-3 | CASSPLSPTPQAFF
. | TRBV10-2 | CASGSTAPKAEAFF
. | TRBV9 | CASSRLGTGLYEQYF
once | TRBV14 | CASSRRQGSYEQYF
once | TRBV5-5 | CASSAHDRGTDTQYF
once | TRBV7-3 | CASSLGLRFGSGELFF
few | TRBV7-9 | CASSPTSGDLSSTDTQYF
. | TRBV30 | CAWSDQGPSGYTF
few | TRBV19 | CASSIVAGGPGELFF
. | TRBV18 | CASSHREKTQYF
once | TRBV7-9 | CASSDTGTSGTAEYF
. | TRBV3-1/TRBV3-2 | CASSQEVQAPYGYTF
once | TRBV3-1/TRBV3-2 | CASSQKTGGSSPLHF
. | TRBV11-2 | CASSLGQESDGYTF
. | TRBV6-4 | CASSSDTFTEAFF
few | TRBV21-1 | CASSGPGQSSYNSPLHF
. | TRBV7-3 | CASSPTGYNEQFF
. | TRBV12-5 | CASGSRPDTQYF
. | TRBV5-6 | CASSLVNSDSYNEQFF
. | TRBV12-2 | CASRLAEGKEQYF
few | TRBV10-3 | CAITGTGDWAEAFF
. | TRBV24-1 | CATSDSSTTVQETQYF
. | TRBV9 | CAVTLGWAESTDTQYF
. | TRBV12-3/TRBV12-4 | CASSTGAGYGYTF
. | TRBV7-2 | CASSLAVRAGRGTDTQYF
. | TRBV29-1 | CSVETGTQYF
. | TRBV19 | CASNMPRQVGNQPQHF
. | TRBV6-5 | CASSQRQLNTEAFF
. | TRBV5-6 | CASSLTPHREGNGYTF
. | TRBV28 | CASSSQGAGGSYNEQFF
. | TRBV6-5 | CASSPRGGGDTQYF
. | TRBV10-3 | CAIIGTVGDSPLHF
. | TRBV4-3 | CASSPGQLNTEAFF
. | TRBV28 | CASSLPLTGRGQGNYEQFF
. | TRBV27 | CASSTSSQETQYF
. | TRBV18 | CASSPQGANYGYTF
. | TRBV6-2/TRBV6-3 | CASSYTGPGELFF
. | TRBV12-5 | CASGLSGGTKNIQYF
. | TRBV19 | CATLDRVGLNQPQHF
. | TRBV28 | CASSLSGQGEEKLFF
. | TRBV5-1 | CASSLSSGRGETQYF
. | TRBV7-9 | CASSLGLGQGAYEQYF
. | TRBV11-2 | CASSPRQGTNEKLFF